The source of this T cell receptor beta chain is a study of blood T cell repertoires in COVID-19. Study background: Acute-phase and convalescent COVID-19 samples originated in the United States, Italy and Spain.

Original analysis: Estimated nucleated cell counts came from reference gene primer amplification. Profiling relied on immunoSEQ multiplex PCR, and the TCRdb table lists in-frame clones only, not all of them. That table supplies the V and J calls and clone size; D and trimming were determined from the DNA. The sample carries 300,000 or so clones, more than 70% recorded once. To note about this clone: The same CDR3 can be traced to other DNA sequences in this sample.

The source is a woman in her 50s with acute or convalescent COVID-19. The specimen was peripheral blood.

CDR3 protein: CASSLVAGANTGELFF. The CDR3 DNA is TGCGCCAGCAGCTTGGTAGCGGGCGCGAACACCGGGGAGCTGTTTTTT. The chain carries TRBV5-1 and TRBJ2-2; 7 bases align to TRBD2. This CDR3 comprises 16 residues. The J segment lost 0 bases and the V segment lost 0 bases, leaving 2 bases of the junction unmatched. Germline CDR1 is SGHRS and CDR2 is YFSETQ.